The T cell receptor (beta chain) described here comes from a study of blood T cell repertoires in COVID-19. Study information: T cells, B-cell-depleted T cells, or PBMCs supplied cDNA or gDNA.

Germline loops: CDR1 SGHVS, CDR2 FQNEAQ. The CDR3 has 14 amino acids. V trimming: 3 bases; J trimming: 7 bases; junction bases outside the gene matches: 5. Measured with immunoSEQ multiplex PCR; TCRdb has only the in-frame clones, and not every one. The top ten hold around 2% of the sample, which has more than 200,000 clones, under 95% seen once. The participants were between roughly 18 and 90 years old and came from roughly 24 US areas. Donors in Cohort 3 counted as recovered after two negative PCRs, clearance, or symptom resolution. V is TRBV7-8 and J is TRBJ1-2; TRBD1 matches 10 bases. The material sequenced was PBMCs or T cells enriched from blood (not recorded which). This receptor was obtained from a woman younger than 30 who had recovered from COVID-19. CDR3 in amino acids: CASSFAGTGAGYTF. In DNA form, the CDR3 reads TGTGCCAGCAGCTTCGCCGGGACAGGGGCTGGCTACACCTTC.